Included here is one T cell receptor beta chain sequence, with context. The antigen is unknown. Germline trimming cut 7 bases from V and 1 base from J; bases unmatched to any gene: 4. The CDR3 covers 13 residues. The germline gives CDR1 SGHTS, CDR2 YDEGEE. Repertoires were sampled repeatedly during chemoradiotherapy. TCRdb's table, derived via immunoSEQ multiplex PCR, lists solely in-frame clones and lacks some. The profile covers approximately 15,000 clones, with almost 90% appearing a single time and 3.5% taken by the ten largest. This entry belongs to a study of chemoradiotherapy in HPV16-positive cancers. Study observations and caveats: For HPV16-positive patients, expanding HPV-responsive T cells associated with longer recurrence-free survival. During treatment, candidate HPV-specific clones and E7-related motifs expanded in tumor.

Sample: blood, taken from a patient who underwent chemoradiotherapy. This sequence originates from a human donor with HPV-associated anogenital cancer. The J gene is TRBJ1-2, the V gene TRBV5-8, with 7 bases lining up with TRBD1. The CDR3 DNA is TGTGCCAGCGCCCAGGGGGGTAACTATGGCTACACCTTC. Amino acid sequence: CASAQGGNYGYTF.